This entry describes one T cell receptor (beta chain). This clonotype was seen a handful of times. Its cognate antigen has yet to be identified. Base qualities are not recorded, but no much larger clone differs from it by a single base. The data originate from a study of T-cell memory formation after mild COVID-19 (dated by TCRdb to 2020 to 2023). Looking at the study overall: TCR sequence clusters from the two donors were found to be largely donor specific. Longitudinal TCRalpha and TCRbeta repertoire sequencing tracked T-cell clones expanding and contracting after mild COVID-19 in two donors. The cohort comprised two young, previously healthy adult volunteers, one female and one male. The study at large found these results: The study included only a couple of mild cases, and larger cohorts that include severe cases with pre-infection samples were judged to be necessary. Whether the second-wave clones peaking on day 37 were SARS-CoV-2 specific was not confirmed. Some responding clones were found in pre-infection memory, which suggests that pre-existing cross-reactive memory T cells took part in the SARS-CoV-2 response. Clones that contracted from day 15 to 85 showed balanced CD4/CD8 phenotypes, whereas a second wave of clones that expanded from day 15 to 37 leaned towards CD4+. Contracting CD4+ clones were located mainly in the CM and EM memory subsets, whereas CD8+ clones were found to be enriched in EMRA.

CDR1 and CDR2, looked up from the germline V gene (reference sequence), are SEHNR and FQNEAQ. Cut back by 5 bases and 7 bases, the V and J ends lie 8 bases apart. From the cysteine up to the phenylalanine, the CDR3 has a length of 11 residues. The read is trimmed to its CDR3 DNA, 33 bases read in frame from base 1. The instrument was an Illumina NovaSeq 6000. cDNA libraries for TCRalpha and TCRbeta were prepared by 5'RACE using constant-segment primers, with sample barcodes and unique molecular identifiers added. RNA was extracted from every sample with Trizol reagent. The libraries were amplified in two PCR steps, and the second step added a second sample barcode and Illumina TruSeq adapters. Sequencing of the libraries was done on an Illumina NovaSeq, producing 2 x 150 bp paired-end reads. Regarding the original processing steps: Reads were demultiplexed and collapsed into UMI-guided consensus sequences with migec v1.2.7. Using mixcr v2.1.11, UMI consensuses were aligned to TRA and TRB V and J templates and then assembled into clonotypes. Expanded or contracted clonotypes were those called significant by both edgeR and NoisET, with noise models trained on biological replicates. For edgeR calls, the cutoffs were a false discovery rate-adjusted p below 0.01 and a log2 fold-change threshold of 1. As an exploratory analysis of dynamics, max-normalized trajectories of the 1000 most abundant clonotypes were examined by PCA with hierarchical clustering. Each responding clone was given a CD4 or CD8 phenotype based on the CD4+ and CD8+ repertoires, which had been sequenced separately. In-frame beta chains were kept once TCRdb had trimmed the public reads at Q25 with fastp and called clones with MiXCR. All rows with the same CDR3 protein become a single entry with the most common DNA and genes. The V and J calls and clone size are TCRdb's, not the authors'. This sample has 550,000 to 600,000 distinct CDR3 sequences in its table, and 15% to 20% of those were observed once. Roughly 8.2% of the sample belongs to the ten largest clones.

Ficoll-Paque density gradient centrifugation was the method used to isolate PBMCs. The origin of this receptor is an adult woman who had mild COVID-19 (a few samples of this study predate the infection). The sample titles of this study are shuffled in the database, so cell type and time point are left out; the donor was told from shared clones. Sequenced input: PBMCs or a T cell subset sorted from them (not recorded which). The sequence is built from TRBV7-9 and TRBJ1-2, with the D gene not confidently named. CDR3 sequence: CASSPDVGYTF. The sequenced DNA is TGTGCCAGCAGCCCGGACGTTGGCTACACCTTC.